The 8 T cell receptor beta chains below were found in one sample sequenced in a study of T cell clonotyping in hematopoietic cell transplantation. Sequencing used immunoSEQ multiplex PCR; TCRdb keeps in-frame clones, though not all of them. The data hold around 12,000 clones, with under 75% observed a single time. This sample comprised peripheral blood mononuclear cells, obtained 180 days after allogeneic stem cell transplant. The receptors were gathered from a male patient aged 55 to 69 who had an allogeneic stem cell transplant from an unrelated donor, so the T cells may come from the graft donor. Some clones in this sample may be carry-over from other donors' samples.

The chain couples TRBV27 to TRBJ2-7; 8 bases map to TRBD1. With V trimmed by 7 bases and J by 1 base, 12 bases remained unmatched. Germline CDR1 and CDR2: MNHEY and SMNVEV (reference sequence). This CDR3 has 16 amino acids. The CDR3: CASTRGGTGGSYEQYF. CDR3 nucleotide sequence: TGTGCCAGCACCCGCGGCGGGACAGGTGGATCCTACGAGCAGTACTTC.

The CDR3 loop is CAWSTLGGNSPLHF. Written as DNA, the CDR3 is TGTGCCTGGAGTACCCTTGGGGGTAATTCACCCCTCCACTTT. This chain joins TRBV30 and TRBJ1-6; possibly TRBD1 for D (5 bases). The germline V and J ends were trimmed by 2 bases and 6 bases, with 11 bases remaining between them. CDR3 length: 14 residues. Looked up from germline, CDR1 is GTSNPN and CDR2 is SVGIG (reference sequence).

This chain links TRBV19 with TRBJ1-6; possibly TRBD1 for D (5 bases). With 3 bases removed from V and 12 bases from J, the gap between germline ends came to 24 bases. The CDR3 is 17 amino acids. Germline V gives CDR1 LNHDA, CDR2 SQIVND (reference sequence). The CDR3 reads CASSISSPFREGRPLHF. The CDR3 DNA reads TGTGCCAGTAGTATCAGTAGTCCCTTCAGGGAAGGAAGACCCCTCCACTTT.

The chain links TRBV6-5 to TRBJ1-4; weak D call: TRBD1 (5 bases). CDR1 and CDR2 (germline): MNHEY, SVGAGI. Between the trimmed V and J ends, which lost 2 bases and 8 bases, there was a span of 9 bases. The CDR3 has 13 amino acids. CDR3 sequence: CASSYRGAEKLFF. CDR3 nucleotides: TGTGCCAGCAGTTACAGGGGAGCCGAAAAACTGTTTTTT.

The V and J genes are TRBV2 and TRBJ1-5, with D unclear. V was clipped by 3 bases and J by 7 bases, with 10 bases between them. Germline V lookup: CDR1 SNHLY, CDR2 FYNNEI. The CDR3 loop spans 13 amino acids. The CDR3: CASSESGAQPQHF. The CDR3 DNA sequence: TGTGCCAGCAGTGAGTCCGGAGCCCAGCCCCAGCATTTT.

In its sample, this clone was seen a few times. The rearrangement uses TRBV2 and TRBJ1-2; no clear D gene. Deletions cut 10 bases from V and 2 bases from J, with 11 bases between. CDR1 and CDR2 (germline): SNHLY, FYNNEI. The CDR3 extends over 12 amino acids. The CDR3 region has the DNA TGTGCCACCACAGAGGACAACTATGGCTACACCTTC. Translated, it gives CATTEDNYGYTF.

Sample share makes this clone large. The sample holds other DNA sequences that translate to the same CDR3. V usage is TRBV9 and J usage is TRBJ1-4; D call uncertain. Per the germline V gene, CDR1 is SGDLS and CDR2 is YYNGEE. The CDR3 contains 15 residues. The V gene lost 0 bases and the J gene lost 7 bases, with 13 bases spanning the gap. CDR3 in DNA: TGTGCCAGCAGCGTAGCAGACCATCTTAGTGAAAAACTGTTTTTT. It codes for CASSVADHLSEKLFF. The full variable domain, in which reference TRBV9 and TRBJ1-4 provide the parts outside the CDR3, is DSGVTQTPKHLITATGQRVTLRCSPRSGDLSVYWYQQSLDQGLQFLIQYYNGEERAKGNILERFSAQQFPDLHSELNLSSLELGDSALYFCASSVADHLSEKLFFGSGTQLSVL.

V and J are TRBV6-1 and TRBJ1-1, with TRBD1 identical over 7 bases. The CDR3 is 16 residues long. The junction had 5 bases not matched to a gene; V was cut back by 1 base and J by 0 bases. Germline assignment: CDR1 MNHNS and CDR2 SASEGT. CDR3 nucleotides: TGTGCCAGCAGTGAAGGGGCAGGGGGGATGAACACTGAAGCTTTCTTT. Its protein product is CASSEGAGGMNTEAFF.